This TCR beta chain stems from a study of identical twins. TCRdb reprocessed the 5' RACE reads via MiXCR and lists one record per CDR3 protein. The data contain about 530,000 distinct CDR3 sequences, about a fifth of them seen just once; the ten biggest clones take up about 0.5%. The CDR3 has 15 residues. V was cut by 7 bases and J by 2 bases, with 17 bases left in between. CDR1 and CDR2 (germline): MNHNS, SASEGT. These data were likewise used in another study, on yellow fever vaccine responses in identical twins.

Sequencing was done on a sample of CD4+ T cells sorted from blood. V is TRBV6-1 and J is TRBJ2-5, with D perhaps matching TRBD1 (5 bases). This TCR came from a woman between 18 and 30 years old in good health. The CDR3 spells CASTRSWTQQETQYF. CDR3 sequence (DNA): TGTGCCAGCACCCGGTCCTGGACACAACAAGAGACCCAGTACTTC.